The table lists the clone carrying this TCR beta chain with many counts. These data originate in a study of T cells in Graves' hyperthyroidism and ophthalmopathy. The CDR3 is 12 amino acids. Germline V lookup: CDR1 MDHEN, CDR2 SYDVKM. The V gene lost 3 bases and the J gene lost 4 bases, with 7 bases spanning the gap. The CDR3 regions of TCR beta were amplified from RNA transcripts. HTBI primers were used for first-round RT-PCR of the TCR CDR3. TCRdb called the multiplex PCR reads again in MiXCR, with one record for every CDR3 protein. Of roughly 280,000 distinct CDR3 sequences in the sample, around 22% were seen once.

The rearrangement links TRBV28 to TRBJ2-7, with TRBD2 as a possible D gene (5 bases). Sample: blood. This TCR came from a man younger than 45 with Graves' ophthalmopathy. This CDR3 is CASSLRAYEQYF. The CDR3, as DNA: TGTGCCAGCAGTTTGAGGGCTTACGAGCAGTACTTC.